The next 11 T cell receptor beta chains were all read from a single sample in a study of blood T cell repertoires in COVID-19. Only in-frame clones appear in the TCRdb table, and some are missing; sequencing was by immunoSEQ multiplex PCR. The table includes around 470,000 clones, about 91% detected once. The source material was peripheral blood. The receptors shown here come from a man aged 18 to 29 with COVID-19, enrolled during active disease.

This clone showed up just once. The chain recombines TRBV5-5 with TRBJ1-3; D may be TRBD1 (5 bases). Germline CDR1 reads SGHKS; CDR2 reads YYEKEE (reference sequence). Trimming shortened V by 6 bases and J by 0 bases, and 19 bases separated the two germline ends. This CDR3 contains 17 residues. The DNA of the CDR3 is TGTGCCAGCACCCACCGGGAGGGACGAATCTCTGGAAACACCATATATTTT. This codes for CASTHREGRISGNTIYF.

This clone was seen a single time. V and J are TRBV11-3 and TRBJ1-4; 9 bases map to TRBD1. The J segment lost 6 bases and the V segment lost 1 base, leaving 15 bases of the junction unmatched. The CDR3 contains 19 residues. CDR1 is SGHNT, CDR2 YENEEA, per germline. CDR3 in amino acids: CASSLGLSPRTGADEKLFF. Here the CDR3 DNA reads TGTGCCAGCAGCTTAGGTCTCTCCCCGCGGACAGGGGCGGATGAAAAACTGTTTTTT.

The chain has TRBV19 and TRBJ2-3; 7 bases agree with TRBD1. V dropped 5 bases and J dropped 0; count of bases not matched to a gene: 2. The CDR3 consists of 14 residues. CDR1 LNHDA and CDR2 SQIVND come from the germline V gene (reference sequence). CDR3 in DNA: TGTGCCAGTAGTCCCAGGGGGAGCACAGATACGCAGTATTTT. Its protein product is CASSPRGSTDTQYF.

This chain uses TRBV6-1 with TRBJ2-1; D gene ambiguous. The V and J ends lost 1 base and 0 bases respectively, with 7 bases between them. This CDR3 contains 15 residues. Germline assignment: CDR1 MNHNS and CDR2 SASEGT. The CDR3, as DNA: TGTGCCAGCAGTGAAGGTAGAGGCTCCTACAATGAGCAGTTCTTC. Encoded protein: CASSEGRGSYNEQFF.

The chain employs TRBV19 and TRBJ2-7, with 9 nucleotides matching TRBD2. V lost 8 bases, J lost 2 bases, and 10 bases stayed unmatched. The CDR3 covers 15 residues. Germline CDR1 reads LNHDA; CDR2 reads SQIVND (reference sequence). The CDR3 nucleotides read TGTGCCAGTTCGTTAGCGGGAGCCGGAACCTACGAGCAGTACTTC. The encoded protein is CASSLAGAGTYEQYF.

Turning to this clone: The identical CDR3 is also encoded by other nucleotide sequences in the sample. The chain links TRBV9 to TRBJ1-1, with 12 bases matching TRBD1. Trimming cost V 0 bases and J 7 bases; bases outside gene matches: 4. There are 15 residues in the CDR3. Germline V CDR1 and CDR2: SGDLS, YYNGEE. The CDR3: CASSVGDRGRGEAFF. CDR3 sequence (DNA): TGTGCCAGCAGCGTAGGGGACAGGGGGCGGGGTGAAGCTTTCTTT. The whole variable domain, filled in from reference TRBV9 and TRBJ1-1, reads DSGVTQTPKHLITATGQRVTLRCSPRSGDLSVYWYQQSLDQGLQFLIQYYNGEERAKGNILERFSAQQFPDLHSELNLSSLELGDSALYFCASSVGDRGRGEAFFGQGTRLTVV.

V and J are TRBV10-3 and TRBJ2-3; TRBD2 agrees at 8 bases. Germline V CDR1 and CDR2: ENHRY, SYGVKD. There are 19 residues in the CDR3. With V trimmed by 6 bases and J by 1 base, 18 bases remained unmatched. The CDR3 region is CAISLLAITSGFRTDTQYF. The CDR3 bases are TGTGCCATCAGCCTCTTAGCCATCACTAGCGGATTCCGCACAGATACGCAGTATTTT.

The gene calls are TRBV3-1 (or the pseudogene TRBV3-2) and TRBJ2-1; possibly TRBD2 for D (6 bases). CDR1 LGHDT and CDR2 YNNKEL come from the germline V gene (reference sequence). The length of the CDR3 is 15 residues. Deletions cut 0 bases from V and 3 bases from J, with 9 bases between. The CDR3 sequence is CASSQDLRGYNEQFF. Here the CDR3 DNA reads TGTGCCAGCAGCCAAGATTTGCGGGGCTACAATGAGCAGTTCTTC.

This chain links TRBV19 with TRBJ2-1; 11 bases align to TRBD2. The V segment lost 10 bases and the J segment 4 bases; nucleotides outside the gene matches: 6. CDR1 and CDR2 (germline): LNHDA, SQIVND (reference sequence). CDR3 length equals 14 residues. The CDR3 bases are TGTGCCACCGTACTAGCGGGAGTTTACAATGAGCAGTTCTTC. This codes for CATVLAGVYNEQFF.

The chain recombines TRBV11-3 with TRBJ1-1, with D tentatively TRBD1 (5 bases). Germline V gene data show CDR1 as SGHNT and CDR2 as YENEEA. V lost 3 bases and J 1 base, leaving 9 bases between the germline ends. This CDR3 contains 14 residues. CDR3 residues: CASSFKGRNTEAFF. CDR3 nucleotide sequence: TGTGCCAGCAGCTTTAAGGGGCGGAACACTGAAGCTTTCTTT.

This clone was counted a few times. The gene calls are TRBV4-1 and TRBJ1-2; D is unresolved. The length of the CDR3 is 14 residues. Germline values: CDR1 MGHRA, CDR2 YSYEKL. V gave up 0 bases and J gave up 5 bases, with 10 bases separating them. The CDR3: CASSQDHQAYGYTF. The CDR3 DNA sequence: TGCGCCAGCAGCCAAGACCATCAGGCATATGGCTACACCTTC.